This is a list of T cell receptor beta chains from one sample in a study of blood T cell repertoires in COVID-19. Measured with immunoSEQ multiplex PCR; TCRdb has only the in-frame clones, and not every one. The sample holds approximately 220,000 clones; 83% are singletons and the top ten take about 4.8%. Input material: PBMCs or T cells enriched from blood (not recorded which). The receptors derive from a woman aged 45-65 years who had been exposed to COVID-19. CDR3s include the opening cysteine and the closing phenylalanine or tryptophan. Fields, in order: D gene, J gene, clone size, V gene, CDR3 DNA, CDR3 protein. The D gene is left open where the match is weak. The size of a clone is reported for some rows only, either as once, few or many, or as a class for expanded clones.

.	TRBJ1-6	.	TRBV27	TGTGCCAGCAGTCCGGGGAATATTTTTAATTCACCCCTCCACTTT	CASSPGNIFNSPLHF
TRBD1	TRBJ1-5	.	TRBV7-2	TGTGCCAGCAGTATACGCCGGGACAGGGGGCTGCCCCAGCATTTT	CASSIRRDRGLPQHF
TRBD1	TRBJ1-1	.	TRBV5-1	TGCGCCAGCAGCTTGGTTATTCCACAGGGGGCCGCTGAAGCTTTCTTT	CASSLVIPQGAAEAFF
TRBD2	TRBJ2-1	.	TRBV7-9	TGTGCCAGCCCCCCCTCGGGACTAGCGGGGGTAGGGTACAATGAGCAGTTCTTC	CASPPSGLAGVGYNEQFF
TRBD1	TRBJ1-2	.	TRBV7-2	TGTGCCAGCAGCCCACGGGACAGGGGGTATATCTATGGCTACACCTTC	CASSPRDRGYIYGYTF
.	TRBJ1-2	.	TRBV3-1/TRBV3-2	TGTGCCAGCAGCCTTGGGACACCGCGTTATGGCTACACCTTC	CASSLGTPRYGYTF
TRBD2	TRBJ2-7	.	TRBV6-1	TGTGCCAGCTCTCAGCGGGACTCATACGAGCAGTACTTC	CASSQRDSYEQYF
.	TRBJ2-5	.	TRBV6-5	TGTGCCAGCAGTTACATGGGGCAGGGAGAGACCCAGTACTTC	CASSYMGQGETQYF
TRBD1	TRBJ1-2	.	TRBV14	TGTGCCAGCAGCCGCCGCCCAGGGGGCCTGAGCTACACCTTC	CASSRRPGGLSYTF
.	TRBJ2-7	.	TRBV15	TGTGCCACCAGCACCTCCAGGGTCCCTGGTGTCGAGCAGTACTTC	CATSTSRVPGVEQYF
TRBD1	TRBJ1-1	.	TRBV27	TGTGCCAGCAGTTTCCGCCGGGACAGGGGGAGGACTGAAGCTTTCTTT	CASSFRRDRGRTEAFF
.	TRBJ2-5	.	TRBV28	TGTGCCAGCAGTTCCCCCAGCGGCTCGGGGGAAGAGACCCAGTACTTC	CASSSPSGSGEETQYF
.	TRBJ2-3	once	TRBV9	TGTGCCAGCAGCGTCTGGCCAGATACGCAGTATTTT	CASSVWPDTQYF
.	TRBJ2-5	.	TRBV10-2	TGCGCCAGCAGTGATATCAGGGCCGCCCAGGAGACCCAGTACTTC	CASSDIRAAQETQYF
TRBD2	TRBJ2-5	.	TRBV9	TGTGCCAGCAGCCCCCCGGCGGGGGGGCTCATTGAGACCCAGTACTTC	CASSPPAGGLIETQYF
TRBD1	TRBJ1-6	once	TRBV6-2/TRBV6-3	TGTGCCAGCAGTTTGATCGGGACAGGCCATTCACCCCTCCACTTT	CASSLIGTGHSPLHF
.	TRBJ1-5	.	TRBV28	TGTGCCAGCAGTACACTCGGGGTATCCGATCAGCCCCAGCATTTT	CASSTLGVSDQPQHF
TRBD1	TRBJ1-2	.	TRBV6-2/TRBV6-3	TGTGCCAGCAGTTACATCGGGGGACAGGGGTATGGCTACACCTTC	CASSYIGGQGYGYTF
.	TRBJ2-2	.	TRBV6-6	TGTGCCAGCCGGGACATCCGTAACACCGGGGAGCTGTTTTTT	CASRDIRNTGELFF
TRBD1	TRBJ2-1	few	TRBV5-1	TGCGCCAGCAACACGGACAGGGTCTACAATGAGCAGTTCTTC	CASNTDRVYNEQFF
TRBD1	TRBJ2-4	few	TRBV5-1	TGCGCCAGCAGCCCGGGGACAGGTCTAAACGCGGGAAACATTCAGTACTTC	CASSPGTGLNAGNIQYF
.	TRBJ1-1	.	TRBV10-3	TGTGCCATCAGTGAAAAGGGGTTAAACACTGAAGCTTTCTTT	CAISEKGLNTEAFF
TRBD2	TRBJ2-7	.	TRBV29-1	TGCAGCGTGGGGACTAGCGGGGGGGCCTACGAGCAGTACTTC	CSVGTSGGAYEQYF
.	TRBJ1-4	once	TRBV19	TGTGCCAGTAGTACGACAGCAACTAATGAAAAACTGTTTTTT	CASSTTATNEKLFF
TRBD1	TRBJ1-1	.	TRBV29-1	TGCAGCGTTAGGACAGGCCCCGGTCCAGCTTTCTTT	CSVRTGPGPAFF
TRBD2	TRBJ2-1	.	TRBV14	TGTGCCAGCAGCCAAGCCGGGGCCGGGAGGGTGCAGTTCTTC	CASSQAGAGRVQFF
.	TRBJ2-7	.	TRBV6-5	TGTGCCAGGGGGGCCGGGGGGAGGTACTTC	CARGAGGRYF
.	TRBJ1-4	.	TRBV4-1	TGCGCCAGCAGCCAAGATTCAGGGGCGGGTGAAAAACTGTTTTTT	CASSQDSGAGEKLFF
.	TRBJ1-5	.	TRBV6-1	TGTGCCAGCAGTGAATTACGGGGGTCTGGCAATCAGCCCCAGCATTTT	CASSELRGSGNQPQHF
.	TRBJ2-3	.	TRBV30	TGTGCCTGGACCTCGCCGGTGGGGACAAGCACAGATACGCAGTATTTT	CAWTSPVGTSTDTQYF